This T cell receptor beta chain was profiled in a study of blood T cells in healthy people across ages (dated by TCRdb to 2014 to 2015). General notes on the study: Template switching captured roughly one uniquely barcoded TCR beta cDNA molecule per two T cells in model experiments. The study measured age-related changes in TCR beta repertoire diversity using deep sequencing normalized with unique cDNA molecular identifiers. The donors were split into four age groups: young (average around 15 years), middle-aged (around 37), aged (roughly 60) and long-lived (approximately 89). To avoid experimental bias, donors of different ages were distributed randomly across sequencing lanes. Two additional independent replicas of 1 million unique cDNA reads from the same blood draw were analyzed for two donors (one aged 18 to 30 and one aged 80 or older). Findings and caveats that apply to the study as a whole: Estimates of total diversity based on one million sequenced T cells were considered lower bounds and underestimates. Because profiling used bulk unsorted PBMCs, naive and antigen-experienced compartments could not be compared conclusively. The percentage of naive T cells measured by flow cytometry correlated strongly with observed TCR beta diversity. Because the CMV infection status of the donors was unknown, age-related changes in expanded clonotypes may potentially have been confounded. Compared with the aged group, more naive CD4+ T cells, fewer expanded clones and increased TCR diversity were shown by the long-lived group, suggesting age selection. Observed TCR beta diversity per million T cells fell roughly linearly with age, and a significant reduction was already apparent by age around 40.

Receptor amplification or capture employed 5' RACE. For sequencing, an Illumina HiSeq 2500 was employed. A second PCR of roughly 6 to 11 cycles was run with a J-beta primer mix and a sample-barcoded 5' primer. Each TCR beta cDNA molecule received a unique molecular identifier from a template-switch 5' adaptor carrying 12 random nucleotides. Each sample yielded at least 2.5 million CDR3-containing paired-end reads. All of the RNA was converted into first-strand cDNA using the Mint cDNA synthesis kit, with a TRBC-specific oligonucleotide serving as the primer. Following uracil-DNA glycosylase treatment, a first 18-cycle PCR with universal primers M1SS and BC2_uni_R was performed on all cDNA. In the paper's pipeline: For normalization, 1 million high-quality reads were randomly selected from each sample, with every read carrying a distinct molecular identifier. Instead of being binned into consensus sequences, reads with shared molecular identifiers were discarded. CDR3 identification, clonotype clustering and error correction used MiTCR with a Q25 quality threshold and the strictest error-elimination algorithm. A nonparametric unseen species model using Euler transformation provided a lower-bound estimate of total TCR beta diversity. Using fastp trimming at Q25 and MiXCR clonotype assembly, TCRdb reanalyzed the public sequencing data and kept in-frame beta chains. Each entry is one CDR3 protein sequence, shown with its most common DNA and genes. Here the V and J calls rest on TCRdb's processing, not on the authors' analysis. This sample is represented by over 1,200,000 distinct CDR3 sequences; roughly 64% of them were singletons. The ten biggest clones cover over 6.5% of the sample.

As concerns this clonotype: Its antigen target is currently unknown. No much larger clonotype is one base removed from it; base qualities were not supplied.

The donors were 40 or so Caucasian individuals from Russia, aged roughly 6 to 100 years, who were systemically healthy. Around 10 milliliters of peripheral blood were collected from each donor into EDTA-treated Vacutainer tubes. Ficoll-Paque density-gradient centrifugation was used to isolate PBMCs, with at least 6 million obtained per sample. Total RNA was extracted from PBMCs with Trizol reagent, with at least 6 micrograms obtained per sample. The percentages of naive CD45RAhigh/CD27high T cells were determined by flow cytometry on a PBMC aliquot from every donor. From the cysteine through the phenylalanine, the CDR3 covers 14 amino acids. Just CDR3 DNA is preserved here, 42 bases in frame from base 1. CDR1 and CDR2 were assigned from the germline V gene as MNHNS and SASEGT. V is shortened by 5 bases, J by 8 bases, and the region joining them spans 15 bases.

The TCR was taken from a man younger than 35 in good health. This chain is built from TRBV6-1 and TRBJ1-4; the D gene assignment is ambiguous. The sequenced sample was blood. The CDR3 region has the sequence CASSPHQGGEKLFF. The bases are TGTGCCAGCAGTCCACACCAAGGCGGCGAAAAACTGTTTTTT.